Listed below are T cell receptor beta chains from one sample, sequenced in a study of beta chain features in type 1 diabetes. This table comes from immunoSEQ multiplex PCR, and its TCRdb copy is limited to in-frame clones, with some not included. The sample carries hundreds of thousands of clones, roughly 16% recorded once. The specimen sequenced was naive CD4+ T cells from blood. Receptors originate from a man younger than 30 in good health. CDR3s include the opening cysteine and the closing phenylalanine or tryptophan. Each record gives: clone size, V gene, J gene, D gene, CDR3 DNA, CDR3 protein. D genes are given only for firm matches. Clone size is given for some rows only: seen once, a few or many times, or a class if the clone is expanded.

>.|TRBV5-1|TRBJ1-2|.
TGCGCCAGCAGCTTATTGCAGGGTGGAGGATATGGCTACACCTTC
CASSLLQGGGYGYTF
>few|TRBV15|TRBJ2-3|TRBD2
TGTGCCACCAGCAGAGTAGCGGGAGCGGCCGGGGGAGATACGCAGTATTTT
CATSRVAGAAGGDTQYF
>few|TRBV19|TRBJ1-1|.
TGTGCCAGTAGAAGGTGGGACACTGAAGCTTTCTTT
CASRRWDTEAFF
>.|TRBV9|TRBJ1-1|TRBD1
TGTGCCAGCAGCGTAACCGAGGAGGGGGCTCTGAACACTGAAGCTTTCTTT
CASSVTEEGALNTEAFF
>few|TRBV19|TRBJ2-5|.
TGTGCCAGTCGAACAGGGTTCGGAGAGACCCAGTACTTC
CASRTGFGETQYF
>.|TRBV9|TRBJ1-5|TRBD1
TGTGCCAGCTCACAGGGGGTGAGCAATCAGCCCCAGCATTTT
CASSQGVSNQPQHF
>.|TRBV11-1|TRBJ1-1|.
TGTGCCAGCAGCACCCGCTTGGGTGGGCGAGGCATGAACACTGAAGCTTTCTTT
CASSTRLGGRGMNTEAFF
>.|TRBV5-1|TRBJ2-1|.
TGCGCCAGCAGCCGAACAGGGAAGGGGGACAATGAGCAGTTCTTC
CASSRTGKGDNEQFF
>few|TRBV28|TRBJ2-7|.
TGTGCCAGCCGCGTGGGCACCTCCTACGAGCAGTACTTC
CASRVGTSYEQYF
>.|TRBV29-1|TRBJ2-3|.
TGCAGCGGGGCCGGACGAGAATATGATACGCAGTATTTT
CSGAGREYDTQYF
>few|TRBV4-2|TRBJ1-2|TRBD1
TGTGCCAGCAGCCAGCCGGGTGGGCCAGGGGGCGGCTATGGCTACACCTTC
CASSQPGGPGGGYGYTF
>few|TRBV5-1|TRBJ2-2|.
TGCGCCAGCAGCTTGGTCGGTCGGGATGCCGGGGAGCTGTTTTTT
CASSLVGRDAGELFF
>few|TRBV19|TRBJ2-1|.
TGTGCCAGTAAAAACGTGACGGGTTATAGCTCCTACAATGAGCAGTTCTTC
CASKNVTGYSSYNEQFF
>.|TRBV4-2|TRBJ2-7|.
TGTGCCAGCAGCCGTAGCCCGAGCTCCTACGAGCAGTACTTC
CASSRSPSSYEQYF
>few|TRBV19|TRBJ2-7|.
TGTGCCAGTAGAGACAGGAGATACGAGCAGTACTTC
CASRDRRYEQYF
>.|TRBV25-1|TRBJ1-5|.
TGTGCCAGCAGTGAAGGCAGGGCGTTTCAGCCCCAGCATTTT
CASSEGRAFQPQHF
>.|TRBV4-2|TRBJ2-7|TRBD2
TGTGCCAGCAGCCAGCCCGGGACTAGCGAAGCCTACGAGCAGTACTTC
CASSQPGTSEAYEQYF
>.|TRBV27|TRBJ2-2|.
TGTGCCAGCCGCCCCCACACAAAGAACACCGGGGAGCTGTTTTTT
CASRPHTKNTGELFF
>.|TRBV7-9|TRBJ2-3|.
TGTGCCAGCAGCTCTCGTCGGGGGGCTAGCACAGATACGCAGTATTTT
CASSSRRGASTDTQYF
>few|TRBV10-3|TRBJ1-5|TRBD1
TGTGCCATCAGTGAGTCAGGACAGGGTTCTCAGCCCCAGCATTTT
CAISESGQGSQPQHF
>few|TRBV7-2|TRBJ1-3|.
TGTGCCAGCAGCTCCTCTCGGGGAAACACCATATATTTT
CASSSSRGNTIYF
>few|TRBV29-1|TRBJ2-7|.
TGCAGCGTCCGGGGCATTAGGGGGGATTACGAGCAGTACTTC
CSVRGIRGDYEQYF
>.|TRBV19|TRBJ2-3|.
TGTGCCAGTAGTGGGAGGTCACCAGGCACAGATACGCAGTATTTT
CASSGRSPGTDTQYF
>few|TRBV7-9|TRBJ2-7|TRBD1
TGTGCCAGCAGCTACCGGACAGGGTCAGGCGAGCAGTACTTC
CASSYRTGSGEQYF
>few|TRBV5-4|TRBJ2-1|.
TGTGCCAGCAGCTTGTGGGGCAGCGGAGAGCAGTTCTTC
CASSLWGSGEQFF
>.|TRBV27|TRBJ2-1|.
TGTGCCAGCAGTCCCTACAGGGTGACATACAATGAGCAGTTCTTC
CASSPYRVTYNEQFF
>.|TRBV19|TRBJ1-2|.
TGTGCCAGTAGTATTGTTCACGTTGGTGGCTACACCTTC
CASSIVHVGGYTF
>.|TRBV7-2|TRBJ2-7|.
TGTGCCAGCAGCCTCCAGTCCTACGAGCAGTACTTC
CASSLQSYEQYF
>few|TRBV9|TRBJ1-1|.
TGTGCCAGCAGCGTAGCGATTGGAACAGAAGCTTTCTTT
CASSVAIGTEAFF
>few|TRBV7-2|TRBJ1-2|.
TGTGCCAGCAGCTTAGCCTCCCACAGGAACTATGGCTACACCTTC
CASSLASHRNYGYTF
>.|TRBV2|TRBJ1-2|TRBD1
TGTGCCAGCAGTGAAGCCGGGCAGGGGGCGCGATACTCCACCTTC
CASSEAGQGARYSTF
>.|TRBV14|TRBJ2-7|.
TGTGCCAGCAGCCAAGATTGGACAGGGAGGGGCGAGCAGTACTTC
CASSQDWTGRGEQYF
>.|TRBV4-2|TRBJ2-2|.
TGTGCCAGCAGCCCGCGGCGGGGTGGGAACACCGGGGAGCTGTTTTTT
CASSPRRGGNTGELFF
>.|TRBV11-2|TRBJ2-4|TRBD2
TGTGCCAGCAGCTCCGGACTAGCGGGAGAGCTAGCCAAAAACATTCAGTACTTC
CASSSGLAGELAKNIQYF
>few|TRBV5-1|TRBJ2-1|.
TGCGCCAGCAGTTCCCCAACTACCGGGAGATCCCTCCCCCGAGCCTACAATGAGCAGTTCTTC
CASSSPTTGRSLPRAYNEQFF
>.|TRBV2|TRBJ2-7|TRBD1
TGTGCCAGCAGTTCCACAGGGGGCTACGAGCAGTACTTC
CASSSTGGYEQYF
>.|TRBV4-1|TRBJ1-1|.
TGCGCCAGCAGCCGCACACAGGGCCCGGAGGGAGCTTTCTTT
CASSRTQGPEGAFF
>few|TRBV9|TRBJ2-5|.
TGTGCCAGCAGCGTTAGCAGGGAAGAGACCCAGTACTTC
CASSVSREETQYF
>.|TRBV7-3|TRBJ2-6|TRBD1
TGTGCCAGCAGCTCCCCGGGACAGCGTGCCAACGTCCTGACTTTC
CASSSPGQRANVLTF
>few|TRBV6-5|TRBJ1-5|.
TGTGCCAGCAGTTACAATGGGCTTGGGAATCAGCCCCAGCATTTT
CASSYNGLGNQPQHF
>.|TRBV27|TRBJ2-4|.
TGTGCCAGCAGTCCGGGTCGAGATGCCATTCAGTACTTC
CASSPGRDAIQYF
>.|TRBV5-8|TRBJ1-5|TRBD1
TGTGCCAGCAGCCCCTGGGACAGGGGAGGGCAGCCCCAGCATTTT
CASSPWDRGGQPQHF
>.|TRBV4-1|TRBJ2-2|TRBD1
TGCGCCAGCAGCCACGGACAGGTAGCCACCGGGGAGCTGTTTTTT
CASSHGQVATGELFF
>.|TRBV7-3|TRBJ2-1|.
TGTGCCAGCAGCTTAGAGGGATCCTACAATGAGCAGTTCTTC
CASSLEGSYNEQFF
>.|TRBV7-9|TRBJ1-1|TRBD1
TGTGCCAGCAGGCCCGATACAGGGGCTCCCGGGATAGCTTTCTTT
CASRPDTGAPGIAFF
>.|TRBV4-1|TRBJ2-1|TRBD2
TGCGCCAGCAGCCAAGCGGGACTAGCTTTCCCTGAGCAGTTCTTC
CASSQAGLAFPEQFF
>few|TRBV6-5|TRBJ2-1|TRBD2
TGTGCCAGCGGACGACCGGGACTAGTCTACAATGAGCAGTTCTTC
CASGRPGLVYNEQFF
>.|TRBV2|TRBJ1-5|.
TGTGCCAGCATTCGGGACTTCTCTCAGCCCCAGCATTTT
CASIRDFSQPQHF
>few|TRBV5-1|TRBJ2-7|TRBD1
TGCGCCAGCAGCAGCCCGGGACAGCCCTACGAGCAGTACTTC
CASSSPGQPYEQYF
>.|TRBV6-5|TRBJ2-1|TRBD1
TGTGCCAGCAGGGGGACAGGGGGCAATGAGCAGTTCTTC
CASRGTGGNEQFF
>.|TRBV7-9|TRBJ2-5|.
TGTGCCAGCAGCCCCCGGGGGGCCGAAGAGACCCAGTACTTC
CASSPRGAEETQYF
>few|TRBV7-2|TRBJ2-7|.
TGTGCCAGCAGCTTAGCCCCCTACGAGCAGTACTTC
CASSLAPYEQYF
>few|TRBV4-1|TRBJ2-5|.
TGCGCCAGCAGCCAACCTCCCGCTCAAGAGACCCAGTACTTC
CASSQPPAQETQYF
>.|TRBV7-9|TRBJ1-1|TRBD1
TGTGCCAGCAGCTTAGGCAGGACAGGGGGCAAGGACACTGAAGCTTTCTTT
CASSLGRTGGKDTEAFF
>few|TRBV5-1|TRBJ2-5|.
TGCGCCAGCAGCACCCAGACAGGATTCCAAGAGACCCAGTACTTC
CASSTQTGFQETQYF
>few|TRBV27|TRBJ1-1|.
TGTGCCAGCCGGGGGGCAGGCACTGAAGCTTTCTTT
CASRGAGTEAFF
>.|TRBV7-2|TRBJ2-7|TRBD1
TGTGCCAGCAGCTTAGGATCAAGACAGGGATGGGGCGAGCAGTACTTC
CASSLGSRQGWGEQYF
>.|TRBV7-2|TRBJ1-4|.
TGTGCCAGCAGCTTATACAGGGCCCCTAATGAAAAACTGTTTTTT
CASSLYRAPNEKLFF
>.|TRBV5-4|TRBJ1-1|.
TGTGCCAGCAGCTTGATGGGGGTGGGCACTGAAGCTTTCTTT
CASSLMGVGTEAFF